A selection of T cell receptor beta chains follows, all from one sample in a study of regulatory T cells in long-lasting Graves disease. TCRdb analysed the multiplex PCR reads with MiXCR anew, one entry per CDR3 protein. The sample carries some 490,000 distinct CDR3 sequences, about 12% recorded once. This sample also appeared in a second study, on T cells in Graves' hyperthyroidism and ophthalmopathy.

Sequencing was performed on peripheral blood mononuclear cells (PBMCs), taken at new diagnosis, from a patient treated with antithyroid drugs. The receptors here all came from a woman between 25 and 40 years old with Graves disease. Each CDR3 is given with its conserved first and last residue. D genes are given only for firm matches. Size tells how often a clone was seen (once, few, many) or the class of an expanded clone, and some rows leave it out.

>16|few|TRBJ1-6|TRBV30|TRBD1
CAWSDPDRGYNSPLHF
TGTGCCTGGAGTGACCCGGACAGGGGATATAATTCACCCCTCCACTTT
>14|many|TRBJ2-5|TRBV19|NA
CASSLDLEIATQYF
TGTGCCAGTAGTCTTGACCTGGAAATCGCGACCCAGTACTTC
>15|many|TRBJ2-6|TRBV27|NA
CASSFSANGANVLTF
TGTGCCAGCAGTTTTTCAGCTAATGGGGCCAACGTCCTGACTTTC
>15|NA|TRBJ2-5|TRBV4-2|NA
CASSQEDRIQETQYF
TGTGCCAGCAGCCAAGAGGACAGAATCCAAGAGACCCAGTACTTC
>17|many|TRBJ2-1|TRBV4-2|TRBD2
CASSQEGMGEGYNEQFF
TGTGCCAGCAGCCAAGAGGGTATGGGGGAGGGCTACAATGAGCAGTTCTTC
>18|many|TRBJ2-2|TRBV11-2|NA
CASSPGGGGRSRTGELFF
TGTGCCAGCAGCCCCGGAGGGGGCGGGAGGAGTCGAACCGGGGAGCTGTTTTTT
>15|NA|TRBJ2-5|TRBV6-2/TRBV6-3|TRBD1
CASSQTGGPSGTQYF
TGTGCCAGCAGCCAGACAGGGGGCCCGAGTGGGACCCAGTACTTC
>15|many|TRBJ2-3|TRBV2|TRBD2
CASRGERDSTDTQYF
TGTGCCAGCAGGGGCGAGCGGGATTCGACAGATACGCAGTATTTT
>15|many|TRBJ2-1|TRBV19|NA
CASSPDGYSYNEQFF
TGTGCCAGTAGTCCTGACGGATACTCCTACAATGAGCAGTTCTTC
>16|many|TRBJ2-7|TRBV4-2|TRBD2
CASSQDGAGGLREQYF
TGTGCCAGCAGCCAAGATGGGGCGGGAGGGCTCCGCGAGCAGTACTTC